This TCR beta chain was sequenced in a study of Graves' ophthalmopathy and Graves' hyperthyroidism. Study at large: There was a collection of peripheral blood at initial diagnosis, before any treatment.

Germline V gene data show CDR1 as LNHDA and CDR2 as SQIVND (reference sequence). The CDR3 has 17 amino acids. On this clonotype itself: Antigen unknown. A junction end diverges from the germline sequence, so it may reflect a read error.

RNA transcripts provided the template for amplifying TCR beta CDR3 regions. The first-round RT-PCR employed HTBI primers together with the Qiagen OneStep RT-PCR kit. A multiplex PCR was then performed as the second round. TCRdb reprocessed the multiplex PCR reads with MiXCR, giving one entry per CDR3 protein. The sample contains almost 750,000 distinct CDR3 sequences, about 44% of which appear only once. Study-wide points: Ophthalmopathy could be told apart from stable hyperthyroidism by a 13-signature model (under 90% sensitivity, approximately 81% specificity). Both a roughly 65% sensitivity and a 72.22% specificity characterized the model's predictions of ophthalmopathy progression.

This receptor was obtained from an adult man with Graves' ophthalmopathy. The sample consisted of peripheral blood. The chain combines TRBV19 with TRBJ2-7; D is possibly TRBD2 (6 bases). CDR3: CASSVGAGGESAYGQYF. CDR3 coding DNA: TGTGCCAGCAGCGTAGGGGCAGGAGGGGAAAGCGCCTACGGGCAGTACTTC.